These 30 T cell receptor beta chains came from one sample sequenced in a study of cytomegalovirus exposure and HLA in healthy donors. Researchers ran the PCR with 60 Vbeta and 13 Jbeta primers. Measured with immunoSEQ multiplex PCR; TCRdb has only the in-frame clones, and not every one. The sample includes around 99,000 clones, approximately 80% of them seen just once. The sequenced sample consisted of PBMCs. These receptors came from a man aged 35 to 55 in good health and CMV-seronegative.

This clone was seen just once. The chain has TRBV5-6 and TRBJ1-6; 10 nucleotides match TRBD1. Germline CDR1 and CDR2: SGHDT and YYEEEE. CDR3 length equals 14 residues. V lost 4 bases to trimming and J lost 8 bases; unmatched junction nucleotides: 3. For the CDR3, the DNA is TGTGCCAGCAGCGAGGGACAGGGGTATTCACCCCTCCACTTT. It yields the protein CASSEGQGYSPLHF.

The chain links TRBV5-1 to TRBJ2-5; perhaps TRBD2 as D (6 bases). The V gene lost 3 bases and the J gene lost 5 bases, with 11 bases spanning the gap. Germline V gives CDR1 SGHRS, CDR2 YFSETQ. This CDR3 contains 13 residues. CDR3: CASSYSGEETQYF. In DNA form, the CDR3 reads TGCGCCAGCAGCTACTCGGGGGAGGAGACCCAGTACTTC.

This clone occurred a few times. The rearrangement joins TRBV19 to TRBJ1-5, with D uncertain. The germline gives CDR1 LNHDA, CDR2 SQIVND (reference sequence). The germline V and J ends were trimmed by 5 bases and 6 bases, with 8 bases remaining between them. CDR3 length: 12 amino acids. The CDR3 bases are TGTGCCAGTAGTGGGAGGGCTCAGCCCCAGCATTTT. Protein product: CASSGRAQPQHF.

V and J are TRBV6-5 and TRBJ2-7, with a weak D call TRBD1 (6 bases). The CDR3 covers 15 residues. V lost 5 bases and J lost 2, with 16 bases in between. The germline V gene encodes CDR1 MNHEY and CDR2 SVGAGI. The CDR3 DNA is TGTGCCAGCAGTCCCCTCGAGCAGGGGACCTACGAGCAGTACTTC. Encoded protein: CASSPLEQGTYEQYF.

This chain joins TRBV5-4 and TRBJ1-3; TRBD1 matches at 12 bases. Germline CDR1 reads SGHNT; CDR2 reads YYREEE (reference sequence). J was trimmed by 0 bases and V by 3 bases; bases with no gene match: 4. CDR3 size: 17 residues. The CDR3 DNA reads TGTGCCAGCAGCTGGGGACAGGGGGCTCTCTCTGGAAACACCATATATTTT. Protein: CASSWGQGALSGNTIYF.

The gene calls are TRBV30 and TRBJ1-1, with 8 bases matching TRBD1. This CDR3 comprises 14 residues. Germline V gene lookup returns CDR1 GTSNPN and CDR2 SVGIG (reference sequence). Trimming removed 3 bases from V and 6 bases from J; junction bases left unmatched: 9. Here the CDR3 reads CAWRTHGGQAEAFF. DNA of the CDR3: TGTGCCTGGAGGACCCACGGGGGACAGGCTGAAGCTTTCTTT.

V is TRBV6-5 and J is TRBJ2-3; D is perhaps TRBD1 (6 bases). The CDR3 spans 14 residues. In germline, CDR1 is MNHEY, CDR2 SVGAGI. The V end lost 2 bases, the J end lost 1 base, and 7 bases lay between the germline ends. In DNA, the CDR3 is TGTGCCAGCAGTTACGAGGGGGGCACAGATACGCAGTATTTT. It encodes CASSYEGGTDTQYF.

The chain is built from TRBV14 and TRBJ2-7; no clear D gene. CDR3 length: 14 residues. The V end lost 0 bases, the J end lost 0 bases, and 6 bases lay between the germline ends. Germline CDR1 and CDR2: SGHDN and FVKESK. CDR3 sequence reads: CASSQERASYEQYF. The CDR3 DNA is TGTGCCAGCAGCCAAGAAAGAGCCTCCTACGAGCAGTACTTC.

The J gene is TRBJ2-2, the V gene TRBV15, with 7 bases fitting TRBD2. The trim removed 1 base at V and 6 bases at J, leaving 8 bases unmatched. Germline CDR1 reads LNHNV; CDR2 reads YYDKDF (reference sequence). CDR3 length: 16 residues. CDR3 amino acids: CATSRGGRVTAGELFF. CDR3 nucleotide sequence: TGTGCCACCAGCAGAGGTGGGAGGGTTACCGCCGGGGAGCTGTTTTTT.

The chain employs TRBV5-1 and TRBJ2-1; TRBD1 matches at 9 bases. The CDR3 has 15 amino acids. Trimming cost V 4 bases and J 6 bases; bases outside gene matches: 8. Germline V gene lookup returns CDR1 SGHRS and CDR2 YFSETQ. CDR3 DNA: TGCGCCAGCAGCCACGGGGACAGGGAGGTCAATGAGCAGTTCTTC. Its protein is CASSHGDREVNEQFF.

The genes are TRBV18 and TRBJ2-5; 9 bases fit TRBD1. CDR1 KGHSH and CDR2 LQKENI come from the germline V gene. After removal of 2 bases from V and 4 bases from J, the junction contained 2 bases not matched to a gene. The CDR3 extends over 14 amino acids. CDR3 coding DNA: TGTGCCAGCTCACCAACGACAGGGGGAGAGACCCAGTACTTC. Protein product: CASSPTTGGETQYF.

The chain combines TRBV10-3 with TRBJ1-3, with D unresolved. CDR1 and CDR2 from the germline V gene are ENHRY and SYGVKD. The CDR3 loop spans 13 amino acids. The germline V and J ends were trimmed by 8 bases and 0 bases, with 8 bases remaining between them. CDR3 residues: CAIRVGSGNTIYF. As DNA, the CDR3 is TGTGCCATCCGGGTCGGCTCTGGAAACACCATATATTTT.

This rearrangement joins TRBV5-4 to TRBJ1-2, with D unclear. Germline V gene data show CDR1 as SGHNT and CDR2 as YYREEE (reference sequence). The CDR3 sequence is 15 residues long. The germline V and J ends were trimmed by 6 bases and 8 bases, with 23 bases remaining between them. The CDR3 DNA reads TGTGCCAGCACCTATTTTGGGAGCCCCTTAGGAGGCTACACCTTC. It translates to CASTYFGSPLGGYTF.

The V call is TRBV28, the J call TRBJ1-1; 8 nucleotides match TRBD1. CDR1 is MDHEN, CDR2 SYDVKM, per germline. The CDR3 consists of 15 residues. Trimming removed 6 bases from V and 1 base from J; junction bases left unmatched: 7. Here the CDR3 reads CASRPQGAGNTEAFF. Here the CDR3 DNA reads TGTGCCAGCAGACCTCAGGGGGCTGGGAACACTGAAGCTTTCTTT.

The V gene is TRBV7-2, the J gene TRBJ1-3; TRBD1 matches 8 bases. Germline V gives CDR1 SGHTA, CDR2 FQGNSA. CDR3 length equals 17 residues. Unmatched junction bases numbered 9, after V lost 5 bases and J lost 0 bases. The CDR3, as DNA: TGTGCCAGCAGCCCCACTAATACAGGGGGCTCTGGAAACACCATATATTTT. Translating it yields CASSPTNTGGSGNTIYF.

The chain is built from TRBV19 and TRBJ2-7, with a tentative D call TRBD1 (7 bases). Deletions cut 6 bases from V and 3 bases from J, with 15 bases between. CDR1 LNHDA and CDR2 SQIVND come from the germline V gene (reference sequence). This CDR3 spans 14 amino acids. The CDR3 DNA reads TGTGCCAGTAGATTGGGGGGACAGCACTACGAGCAGTACTTC. Its protein is CASRLGGQHYEQYF. The full variable domain, completed using reference TRBV19 and TRBJ2-7, is DGGITQSPKYLFRKEGQNVTLSCEQNLNHDAMYWYRQDPGQGLRLIYYSQIVNDFQKGDIAEGYSVSREKKESFPLTVTSAQKNPTAFYLCASRLGGQHYEQYFGPGTRLTVT.

The chain couples TRBV7-6 to TRBJ1-4, with 9 nucleotides matching TRBD1. The CDR3 consists of 16 residues. Germline CDR1 and CDR2: SGHVS and FNYEAQ. Trimming took 5 bases from V and 8 from J; bases not matched to a gene: 12. The CDR3: CASSRSPGTGYEKLFF. CDR3 bases: TGTGCCAGCAGCCGTAGTCCCGGGACAGGGTACGAAAAACTGTTTTTT.

The V and J genes are TRBV29-1 and TRBJ2-3; 10 bases line up with TRBD1. This CDR3 contains 15 residues. V lost 7 bases and J lost 6; bases outside the gene matches: 13. Germline CDR1 is SQVTM and CDR2 is ANQGSEA. The CDR3 spells CSAAVGTGVSDTQYF. CDR3 in DNA: TGCAGCGCGGCCGTCGGGACAGGGGTTTCGGATACGCAGTATTTT.

The rearrangement links TRBV19 to TRBJ1-5; TRBD1 matches at 10 bases. V was clipped by 11 bases and J by 6 bases; unmatched bases: 7. This CDR3 is built from 13 residues. Germline V gene lookup returns CDR1 LNHDA and CDR2 SQIVND (reference sequence). In DNA, the CDR3 is TGTGCCTCCAGGACAGGGGGAATTCAGCCCCAGCATTTT. Translated, it gives CASRTGGIQPQHF. Full variable domain (remainder filled in from reference TRBV19 and TRBJ1-5): DGGITQSPKYLFRKEGQNVTLSCEQNLNHDAMYWYRQDPGQGLRLIYYSQIVNDFQKGDIAEGYSVSREKKESFPLTVTSAQKNPTAFYLCASRTGGIQPQHFGDGTRLSIL.

The V gene is TRBV30, the J gene TRBJ1-2; 8 bases are a match to TRBD1. The CDR3 runs to 13 residues. The J segment lost 8 bases and the V segment lost 4 bases, leaving 9 bases of the junction unmatched. The germline CDR1 and CDR2 sequences are GTSNPN and SVGIG (reference sequence). CDR3 DNA: TGTGCCTGGATGCCTCAGGGGGCTCGGGGCTACACCTTC. This encodes CAWMPQGARGYTF.

CDR3 protein: CAWSGGQVIAGEQYF. CDR3 in DNA: TGTGCCTGGAGTGGGGGCCAGGTGATAGCCGGCGAGCAGTACTTC. The chain carries TRBV30 and TRBJ2-5; tentatively, D is TRBD1 (5 bases). The closer fit of TRBJ2-7 to the DNA end suggests the J call may be wrong. The germline gives CDR1 GTSNPN, CDR2 SVGIG (reference sequence). This CDR3 is built from 15 residues.

This clone occurred a few times. V gene TRBV7-3 combines with J gene TRBJ2-7; perhaps TRBD2 as D (6 bases). V gave up 5 bases and J gave up 7 bases, with 15 bases separating them. Germline CDR1 reads SGHTA; CDR2 reads FQGTGA. The CDR3 extends over 13 amino acids. This CDR3 is CASSLLGAGEQYF. DNA for the CDR3: TGTGCCAGCAGCCTCCTAGGGGCGGGAGAGCAGTACTTC.

This sequence joins TRBV30 and TRBJ2-6; no firm D call. CDR1 is GTSNPN, CDR2 SVGIG, per germline (reference sequence). Trimming left V 3 bases short and J 2 bases short, with 5 bases between. The CDR3 extends over 13 amino acids. The CDR3 DNA reads as TGTGCCTGGAGCTCCGCTGGGGCCAACGTCCTGACTTTC. Encoded protein: CAWSSAGANVLTF.

This clone has only a few counts. Other DNA sequences within the sample encode an identical CDR3. This chain uses TRBV2 with TRBJ2-7, with 7 bases aligning to TRBD2. V dropped 6 bases and J dropped 3; count of bases not matched to a gene: 2. CDR3 size: 12 residues. The V gene's germline CDR1 is SNHLY and CDR2 FYNNEI. The CDR3 nucleotides read TGTGCCAGCAGACGGACTAGCTACGAGCAGTACTTC. It codes for CASRRTSYEQYF.

V gene TRBV11-2 combines with J gene TRBJ2-2; D may be TRBD1 (6 bases). V lost 1 base to trimming and J lost 10 bases, with 7 bases between them. CDR1 and CDR2 from the germline V gene are SGHAT and FQNNGV. The CDR3 contains 12 residues. The CDR3 here is CASSLVGQELFF. The CDR3 nucleotides read TGTGCCAGCAGCTTAGTGGGACAGGAGCTGTTTTTT.

The chain employs TRBV5-4 and TRBJ2-5; 11 bases fit TRBD2. The germline V gene encodes CDR1 SGHNT and CDR2 YYREEE (reference sequence). V lost 3 bases and J lost 1; bases outside the gene matches: 2. This CDR3 is 15 amino acids long. CDR3 in amino acids: CASSSLAGGQETQYF. CDR3 nucleotide sequence: TGTGCCAGCAGCTCCCTAGCGGGGGGCCAAGAGACCCAGTACTTC.

The chain couples TRBV19 to TRBJ1-1; no reliable D call. The V and J ends lost 4 bases and 3 bases respectively, with 9 bases between them. This CDR3 spans 13 amino acids. CDR1 is LNHDA, CDR2 SQIVND, per germline (reference sequence). The CDR3 DNA reads as TGTGCCAGTAGTACTCGGAGGGACACTGAAGCTTTCTTT. Amino acids: CASSTRRDTEAFF.

The CDR3 nucleotides are TGCGCCAGCAGCGGCACAGGGGGAGGCACAGATACGCAGTATTTT. It is translated as CASSGTGGGTDTQYF. The V gene is TRBV10-1, the J gene TRBJ2-3, with 8 nucleotides matching TRBD1. This CDR3 region has 15 residues. Per germline, CDR1 WNHNN and CDR2 SYGVQD (reference sequence). The ends lost 6 bases at V and 1 base at J; junction bases unmatched: 6.

The CDR3: CASSQEGTGQETQYF. The CDR3 DNA reads TGCGCCAGCAGCCAAGAAGGGACAGGCCAAGAGACCCAGTACTTC. V is TRBV4-1 and J is TRBJ2-5; 8 nucleotides align to TRBD1. Looked up from germline, CDR1 is MGHRA and CDR2 is YSYEKL. V shed 0 bases and J 1 base; nucleotides not matched to a gene: 1. The CDR3 runs to 15 residues.

The chain links TRBV19 to TRBJ2-1; 8 bases map to TRBD1. This CDR3 region has 14 residues. Germline trimming cut 6 bases from V and 3 bases from J; bases unmatched to any gene: 4. CDR1 LNHDA and CDR2 SQIVND come from the germline V gene (reference sequence). The CDR3 nucleotides are TGTGCCAGTAGCTCGGGACAGGTCTACAATGAGCAGTTCTTC. This encodes CASSSGQVYNEQFF.